The source of this T cell receptor beta chain is a study of blood T cells in healthy people across ages. A second about 7 to 11 cycle PCR used barcoded and J-beta primers. TCRdb independently ran MiXCR on the 5' RACE reads; one entry per CDR3 protein. The data hold fewer than 2,000,000 distinct CDR3 sequences, with roughly 32% observed a single time. The specimen was blood. The source of this sequence is a woman aged 25 to 39 in good health.

CDR3 sequence reads: CSAREPLAKNIQYF. The CDR3 DNA reads as TGCAGTGCTAGAGAGCCTCTAGCCAAAAACATTCAGTACTTC. The V and J genes are TRBV20-1 and TRBJ2-4, with D unresolved. Deletions cut 0 bases from V and 0 bases from J, with 6 bases between. The CDR3 extends over 14 amino acids. CDR1 DFQATT and CDR2 SNEGSKA come from the germline V gene (reference sequence).